These 20 T cell receptor beta chains were all obtained from the same sample, sequenced in a study of shared clonotypes between healthy human individuals. Sequencing was performed with immunoSEQ multiplex PCR; in TCRdb, only in-frame clones are kept and a portion is missing. The sample lists roughly 640,000 clones, approximately 97% occurring once. What was sequenced was naive CD4+ T cells sorted from blood. Subset indicated: CD45RA+ positively selected. The receptors originated from a young woman in good health.

The chain recombines TRBV7-9 with TRBJ2-7; D unclear. Per the germline V gene, CDR1 is SEHNR and CDR2 is FQNEAQ (reference sequence). V was shortened by 5 bases and J by 6 bases, with 14 bases between the two germline ends. The CDR3 runs to 13 residues. DNA for the CDR3: TGTGCCAGCAGCCCCGGTTCTGCTCGCGAGCAGTACTTC. This encodes CASSPGSAREQYF. Together with reference TRBV7-9 and TRBJ2-7, the CDR3 gives the full variable domain: DTGVSQNPRHKITKRGQNVTFRCDPISEHNRLYWYRQTLGQGPEFLTYFQNEAQLEKSRLLSDRFSAERPKGSFSTLEIQRTEQGDSAMYLCASSPGSAREQYFGPGTRLTVT.

The rearrangement uses TRBV6-1 and TRBJ2-1; 8 bases align to TRBD1. This CDR3 comprises 16 residues. Germline V gene sequence: CDR1 MNHNS, CDR2 SASEGT. V gave up 3 bases and J gave up 8 bases; unmatched junction bases: 12. CDR3 in DNA: TGTGCCAGCAGTGAGCTGGCAGGGGGCAGGGGATATGAGCAGTTCTTC. Translation: CASSELAGGRGYEQFF.

Of note for this clone: The same CDR3 can be traced to other DNA sequences in this sample. The chain employs TRBV28 and TRBJ2-3; D uncertain. CDR3 length equals 12 residues. The V end lost 2 bases, the J end lost 2 bases, and 2 bases lay between the germline ends. Germline loops: CDR1 MDHEN, CDR2 SYDVKM. CDR3 sequence reads: CASSLNTDTQYF. In nucleotides, the CDR3 is TGTGCCAGCAGTTTAAACACAGATACGCAGTATTTT.

In this sample, this clone turned up a few times. The sample contains more than one DNA sequence encoding this CDR3. The chain uses TRBV28 and TRBJ1-5, with D unresolved. V shed 5 bases and J shed 1 base, with 3 bases lying between them. Germline values: CDR1 MDHEN, CDR2 SYDVKM. The CDR3 has 12 residues. The CDR3 loop reads CASSESNQPQHF. DNA of the CDR3: TGTGCCAGCAGTGAGAGCAATCAGCCCCAGCATTTT.

The chain links TRBV2 to TRBJ1-1, with 9 bases lining up with TRBD1. CDR3 length: 16 amino acids. The V and J ends lost 5 bases and 0 bases, in that order; junction bases with no gene match: 7. Germline V CDR1 and CDR2: SNHLY, FYNNEI. The CDR3 protein is CASSRGQGNMNTEAFF. In DNA form, the CDR3 reads TGTGCCAGCAGTAGGGGACAGGGTAACATGAACACTGAAGCTTTCTTT.

This clone showed up just once. The chain has TRBV5-1 and TRBJ2-1; 10 nucleotides line up with TRBD2. The length of the CDR3 is 14 residues. The germline V gene encodes CDR1 SGHRS and CDR2 YFSETQ. Trimming at V came to 0 bases and at J to 7 bases, leaving 1 base not matched to a gene. DNA of the CDR3: TGCGCCAGCAGCTTGGAGACTAGCGGGAATGAGCAGTTCTTC. Translation: CASSLETSGNEQFF.

V usage is TRBV27 and J usage is TRBJ2-7, with TRBD1 matching over 7 bases. V gave up 5 bases and J gave up 3 bases; unmatched junction bases: 10. The CDR3 has 15 residues. Germline loops: CDR1 MNHEY, CDR2 SMNVEV (reference sequence). CDR3 nucleotide sequence: TGTGCCAGCAGTCTCAACCCGGGACAGATCTACGAGCAGTACTTC. It codes for CASSLNPGQIYEQYF.

The chain couples TRBV16 to TRBJ1-3; D call uncertain. CDR3 size: 12 residues. Trimming pared 0 bases from V and 3 bases from J, leaving 0 bases between. The germline CDR1 and CDR2 sequences are KGHSY and FQNENV. DNA of the CDR3: TGTGCCAGCAGCCAATCTGGAAACACCATATATTTT. This encodes CASSQSGNTIYF.

J is TRBJ1-1 and V is TRBV29-1; D remains ambiguous. V lost 6 bases, J lost 1 base, and 15 bases lay in between. Germline values: CDR1 SQVTM, CDR2 ANQGSEA. The CDR3 has 14 amino acids. CDR3 nucleotides: TGCAGCGTCCTTCCCCGGTTTTGGAACACTGAAGCTTTCTTT. It codes for CSVLPRFWNTEAFF.

This chain uses TRBV28 with TRBJ1-2; D perhaps matches TRBD1 (5 bases). This CDR3 is 13 amino acids long. Germline CDR1 MDHEN, CDR2 SYDVKM. Trimming removed 5 bases from V and 3 bases from J, with 10 bases in between. The CDR3 region is CASSRRVYYGYTF. In nucleotides, the CDR3 is TGTGCCAGCAGTCGCAGGGTTTACTATGGCTACACCTTC.

The chain joins TRBV6-1 to TRBJ1-2; D remains unclear. Germline-derived CDR1 and CDR2 are MNHNS and SASEGT. Trimming removed 6 bases from V and 4 bases from J, with 9 bases in between. CDR3 size: 12 residues. In DNA, the CDR3 is TGTGCCAGCAGCCTAGGCCTCTATGGCTACACCTTC. Its protein product is CASSLGLYGYTF.

A single count supports this clone. The chain employs TRBV9 and TRBJ2-5; D unresolved. Trimming pared 0 bases from V and 5 bases from J, leaving 8 bases between. In germline, CDR1 is SGDLS, CDR2 YYNGEE. There are 13 residues in the CDR3. CDR3: CASSVDPRETQYF. The CDR3 coding sequence is TGTGCCAGCAGCGTAGATCCCCGGGAGACCCAGTACTTC.

This clone was counted once. This chain connects TRBV10-3 to TRBJ1-5; D not certain. V was trimmed by 2 bases and J by 7 bases, leaving 9 bases between them. The germline gives CDR1 ENHRY, CDR2 SYGVKD. CDR3 length equals 13 residues. The CDR3 DNA sequence: TGTGCCATCAGTGAGCCGCCCGACCAGCCCCAGCATTTT. It codes for CAISEPPDQPQHF.

This clone appeared a single time. The chain links TRBV9 to TRBJ2-1; D might be TRBD2 (6 bases). The germline gives CDR1 SGDLS, CDR2 YYNGEE. This CDR3 is built from 15 residues. V was pared by 0 bases and J by 4 bases, with 11 bases between. DNA of the CDR3: TGTGCCAGCAGCGTAGGGTCTAGCGAGTACAATGAGCAGTTCTTC. This gives the protein CASSVGSSEYNEQFF.

The rearrangement joins TRBV7-9 to TRBJ1-2, with 9 nucleotides matching TRBD1. The CDR3 runs to 14 residues. Germline assignment: CDR1 SEHNR and CDR2 FQNEAQ (reference sequence). With V trimmed by 5 bases and J by 2 bases, 3 bases remained unmatched. CDR3 coding DNA: TGTGCCAGCAGCCGACAGGGGGTGAACTATGGCTACACCTTC. Residues: CASSRQGVNYGYTF.

This rearrangement joins TRBV4-1 to TRBJ2-3; D could derive from TRBD1 or TRBD2 (5 bases each). Trimming shortened V by 2 bases and J by 1 base, and 13 bases separated the two germline ends. The CDR3 runs to 16 residues. Germline CDR1 and CDR2: MGHRA and YSYEKL. CDR3 loop: CASSQSGTPGTDTQYF. In DNA form, the CDR3 reads TGCGCCAGCAGCCAATCAGGGACCCCTGGCACAGATACGCAGTATTTT.

The genes are TRBV10-3 and TRBJ1-4; perhaps TRBD1 as D (5 bases). The CDR3 has 14 amino acids. V gave up 4 bases and J gave up 2 bases, with 8 bases separating them. Per the germline V gene, CDR1 is ENHRY and CDR2 is SYGVKD. DNA for the CDR3: TGTGCCATCAGTGCCGGGACTACTAATGAAAAACTGTTTTTT. It specifies CAISAGTTNEKLFF.

The V gene is TRBV2, the J gene TRBJ1-5; tentatively, D is TRBD1 (5 bases). The ends were cut back, 5 bases at V and 0 bases at J, with 14 bases in the middle. Germline V gene sequence: CDR1 SNHLY, CDR2 FYNNEI. This CDR3 has 16 residues. For the CDR3, the DNA is TGTGCCAGCAGTAGGGACGGATTCCATAGCAATCAGCCCCAGCATTTT. This sequence encodes CASSRDGFHSNQPQHF. Together with reference TRBV2 and TRBJ1-5, the CDR3 gives the full variable domain: EPEVTQTPSHQVTQMGQEVILRCVPISNHLYFYWYRQILGQKVEFLVSFYNNEISEKSEIFDDQFSVERPDGSNFTLKIRSTKLEDSAMYFCASSRDGFHSNQPQHFGDGTRLSIL.

V is TRBV19 and J is TRBJ1-5, with 8 bases fitting TRBD1. The germline gives CDR1 LNHDA, CDR2 SQIVND (reference sequence). V lost 8 bases to trimming and J lost 2 bases; unmatched junction nucleotides: 8. This CDR3 spans 15 amino acids. The CDR3 reads CASSPQGAGNQPQHF. CDR3 nucleotides: TGTGCCAGTTCCCCCCAGGGGGCGGGCAATCAGCCCCAGCATTTT.

V and J are TRBV18 and TRBJ2-7, with unresolved D. The V gene lost 2 bases and the J gene lost 0 bases, with 8 bases spanning the gap. Looked up from germline, CDR1 is KGHSH and CDR2 is LQKENI. There are 14 residues in the CDR3. Written as DNA, the CDR3 is TGTGCCAGCTCACCATATCGCAGCTCCTACGAGCAGTACTTC. It translates to CASSPYRSSYEQYF.